A selection of T cell receptor beta chains follows, all from one sample in a study of T-cell memory formation after mild COVID-19. In TCRdb, the 5' RACE reads were re-called with MiXCR into one record per CDR3 protein. The sample lists some 130,000 distinct CDR3 sequences, 16% seen once, with around 13% in the top ten. Sample: PBMCs or a T cell subset sorted from them (not recorded which). Receptors originate from an adult woman who had mild COVID-19 (a few samples of this study predate the infection). Cell type and time point are not known. Both conserved end residues are part of each CDR3. The D gene is left open where the match is weak. Clone size is not always given. Where it is, it says once, few, many or a class for expanded clones.

V: TRBV12-3/TRBV12-4
J: TRBJ2-1
size: .
D: TRBD2
DNA: TGTGCCAGCACCCCGGGACTAGCCAATGAGCAGTTCTTC
CDR3: CASTPGLANEQFF

V: TRBV4-1
J: TRBJ2-2
size: .
D: TRBD2
DNA: TGCGCCAGCAGCCCCGAGTCCCTAGCGGGGGGAACCGGGGAGCTGTTTTTT
CDR3: CASSPESLAGGTGELFF

V: TRBV5-1
J: TRBJ1-1
size: .
D: .
DNA: TGCGCCAGCAGCCCCGACGGGGGGCCTGAAGCTTTCTTT
CDR3: CASSPDGGPEAFF

V: TRBV7-6
J: TRBJ2-1
size: few
D: .
DNA: TGTGCCAGCAGCTTAGATGGCGGGATTACCGGGGCCTACAATGAGCAGTTCTTC
CDR3: CASSLDGGITGAYNEQFF

V: TRBV5-1
J: TRBJ1-2
size: few
D: TRBD1
DNA: TGCGCCAGCCAGGGACAGGGTAGCGGCTACACCTTC
CDR3: CASQGQGSGYTF

V: TRBV20-1
J: TRBJ2-3
size: .
D: TRBD1
DNA: TGCAGTGCTAGAGAGGCAAAGGGGGCGGTGGGAGATACGCAGTATTTT
CDR3: CSAREAKGAVGDTQYF

V: TRBV29-1
J: TRBJ2-7
size: .
D: TRBD2
DNA: TGCAGCGTTGGGACTAGCGGGAACTTTATTGGCGAGCAGTACTTC
CDR3: CSVGTSGNFIGEQYF

V: TRBV29-1
J: TRBJ2-7
size: few
D: TRBD1
DNA: TGCAGCGTTGAAAGGCAGGGGGCATACGAGCAGTACTTC
CDR3: CSVERQGAYEQYF

V: TRBV15
J: TRBJ2-1
size: .
D: .
DNA: TGTGCCACCAGCGGCCCAACGGCACAAAGACAGTTCTTC
CDR3: CATSGPTAQRQFF

V: TRBV12-3/TRBV12-4
J: TRBJ2-7
size: few
D: .
DNA: TGTGCCAGCAGTTTTATTCTGTGGGGGGGCCCGAGCTCCTACGAGCAGTACTTC
CDR3: CASSFILWGGPSSYEQYF

V: TRBV4-3
J: TRBJ2-3
size: .
D: TRBD2
DNA: TGCGCCAGCAGCGTACGCGCGGGAGAGATAGATACGCAGTATTTT
CDR3: CASSVRAGEIDTQYF

V: TRBV7-6
J: TRBJ2-1
size: .
D: TRBD1
DNA: TGTGCCAGCAGCGCGGGACAGGGCTTCTACAATGAGCAGTTCTTC
CDR3: CASSAGQGFYNEQFF

V: TRBV29-1
J: TRBJ2-5
size: .
D: TRBD2
DNA: TGCAGCGTTGCAATGACTAGCGGACAAGAGACCCAGTACTTC
CDR3: CSVAMTSGQETQYF

V: TRBV27
J: TRBJ2-3
size: few
D: TRBD1
DNA: TGTGCCAGCAGCCTGGACAGGGGAAAGAATACGCAGTATTTT
CDR3: CASSLDRGKNTQYF

V: TRBV9
J: TRBJ2-2
size: .
D: TRBD1
DNA: TGTGCCAGCAGCGCCCCCGGGACAGGGAACACCGGGGAGCTGTTTTTT
CDR3: CASSAPGTGNTGELFF

V: TRBV9
J: TRBJ2-1
size: few
D: TRBD2
DNA: TGTGCCAGCAGCACTAGCGGGAGGGCCAGCTACAATGAGCAGTTCTTC
CDR3: CASSTSGRASYNEQFF

V: TRBV29-1
J: TRBJ1-1
size: few
D: .
DNA: TGCAGCGCCCTGAGTTCTGGGACTGAAGCTTTCTTT
CDR3: CSALSSGTEAFF

V: TRBV20-1
J: TRBJ1-6
size: .
D: TRBD1
DNA: TGCAGTGCTAGCTCCAGCGGAGACAGGGCCCTTTCACCCCTCCACTTT
CDR3: CSASSSGDRALSPLHF

V: TRBV18
J: TRBJ2-1
size: few
D: .
DNA: TGTGCCAGCTCACCACCGGACGGGTATGAGCAGTTCTTC
CDR3: CASSPPDGYEQFF

V: TRBV29-1
J: TRBJ2-1
size: few
D: TRBD2
DNA: TGCAGCGTTGACCTAGCGGGAGGGAACAATGAGCAGTTCTTC
CDR3: CSVDLAGGNNEQFF

V: TRBV5-1
J: TRBJ2-1
size: few
D: .
DNA: TGCGCCAGCAGCTTGGGGCAGGGTTTTACTAATGAGCAGTTCTTC
CDR3: CASSLGQGFTNEQFF

V: TRBV9
J: TRBJ2-2
size: few
D: .
DNA: TGTGCCAGCAGCGGTACAGGGATGACGAACACCGGGGAGCTGTTTTTT
CDR3: CASSGTGMTNTGELFF

V: TRBV2
J: TRBJ2-7
size: .
D: TRBD2
DNA: TGTGCCAGCAGTGAGAGCGGGGGGAACTCCTACGAGCAGTACTTC
CDR3: CASSESGGNSYEQYF

V: TRBV29-1
J: TRBJ2-3
size: few
D: .
DNA: TGCAGCGTACGAAACACAGATACGCAGTATTTT
CDR3: CSVRNTDTQYF

V: TRBV7-8
J: TRBJ2-2
size: .
D: .
DNA: TGTGCCAGCAGCTTAAGTCAAACCGGGGAGCTGTTTTTT
CDR3: CASSLSQTGELFF

V: TRBV6-4
J: TRBJ2-3
size: few
D: .
DNA: TGTGCCAGCAGTGACCCAAGTTGGAGAAGCACAGATACGCAGTATTTT
CDR3: CASSDPSWRSTDTQYF

V: TRBV12-3/TRBV12-4
J: TRBJ1-1
size: .
D: .
DNA: TGTGCCAGCAGACCCGCCGGGACCGTGAACACTGAAGCTTTCTTT
CDR3: CASRPAGTVNTEAFF

V: TRBV6-6
J: TRBJ2-3
size: few
D: TRBD2
DNA: TGTGCCAGCAGTTACTTCCTAGCGGGGGGGGTATCAGATACGCAGTATTTT
CDR3: CASSYFLAGGVSDTQYF

V: TRBV5-1
J: TRBJ2-7
size: .
D: .
DNA: TGCGCCAGCAGACCCGGGACCTGGGGGCCCTACGAGCAGTACTTC
CDR3: CASRPGTWGPYEQYF

V: TRBV5-4
J: TRBJ2-1
size: few
D: TRBD2
DNA: TGTGCCAGCAGCTTGGCCCTAGCGGGGGGATACAATGAGCAGTTCTTC
CDR3: CASSLALAGGYNEQFF

V: TRBV9
J: TRBJ1-1
size: few
D: .
DNA: TGTGCCAGCAGCGTAGAGGGTTTGGTCACTGAAGCTTTCTTT
CDR3: CASSVEGLVTEAFF

V: TRBV12-3/TRBV12-4
J: TRBJ2-7
size: few
D: .
DNA: TGTGCCAGCAGCACCGACGGCGAGCAGTACTTC
CDR3: CASSTDGEQYF

V: TRBV12-3/TRBV12-4
J: TRBJ2-7
size: .
D: .
DNA: TGTGCCAGCAGTATCTCCGGGACACGGACCTACGAGCAGTACTTC
CDR3: CASSISGTRTYEQYF

V: TRBV4-1
J: TRBJ2-1
size: .
D: TRBD1
DNA: TGCGCCAGCAGCCAAGGGGACAGGGCGTTCAATGAGCAGTTCTTC
CDR3: CASSQGDRAFNEQFF

V: TRBV10-3
J: TRBJ2-7
size: .
D: .
DNA: TGTGCCATCAGTGAAGAGACAACCGTGGCCTACGAGCAGTACTTC
CDR3: CAISEETTVAYEQYF

V: TRBV20-1
J: TRBJ2-7
size: .
D: .
DNA: TGCAGTGCTAGAGGCCATGTAGGCTACGAGCAGTACTTC
CDR3: CSARGHVGYEQYF

V: TRBV25-1
J: TRBJ2-2
size: .
D: TRBD2
DNA: TGTGCCAGCAGTGAGGCGGGAGCAGCGAACACCGGGGAGCTGTTTTTT
CDR3: CASSEAGAANTGELFF

V: TRBV5-1
J: TRBJ1-1
size: few
D: .
DNA: TGCGCCAGCAGCTTGACGGGCTTTCTACCCGATGAAGCTTTCTTT
CDR3: CASSLTGFLPDEAFF

V: TRBV12-3/TRBV12-4
J: TRBJ1-1
size: .
D: .
DNA: TGTGCCAGCAGCGACCCCCGCCGGGTAAGGGGCACTGAAGCTTTCTTT
CDR3: CASSDPRRVRGTEAFF

V: TRBV5-4
J: TRBJ2-5
size: .
D: .
DNA: TGTGCCAGCAGTAAGGACAGCTACCAAGAGACCCAGTACTTC
CDR3: CASSKDSYQETQYF

V: TRBV6-6
J: TRBJ1-2
size: .
D: .
DNA: TGTGCCAGCAGTTACCAGCCAGATACTAACTATGGCTACACCTTC
CDR3: CASSYQPDTNYGYTF

V: TRBV15
J: TRBJ2-7
size: .
D: .
DNA: TGTGCCACCAGCGTAGGGGTCCCGGGAGAGCAGTACTTC
CDR3: CATSVGVPGEQYF

V: TRBV7-9
J: TRBJ2-3
size: once
D: TRBD2
DNA: TGTGCCAGCAGCCCCCGGACTAGCGGGGCTAGCACAGATACGCAGTATTTT
CDR3: CASSPRTSGASTDTQYF

V: TRBV5-6
J: TRBJ2-1
size: few
D: TRBD1
DNA: TGTGCCAGCAGCTTGACGACAGGGAGCTCCTACAATGAGCAGTTCTTC
CDR3: CASSLTTGSSYNEQFF

V: TRBV6-2/TRBV6-3
J: TRBJ2-7
size: .
D: .
DNA: TGTGCCAGCAGTACCGGGTACGGGCAGTACTTC
CDR3: CASSTGYGQYF

V: TRBV20-1
J: TRBJ2-1
size: few
D: TRBD1
DNA: TGCAGTGCTGATGAGGACAGGAGCTCCTACAATGAGCAGTTCTTC
CDR3: CSADEDRSSYNEQFF